This T cell receptor beta chain was profiled in a study of regulatory T cells in long-lasting Graves disease (dated by TCRdb to the early 2020s). Regarding the complete study: Patients with newly diagnosed Graves' disease had been on antithyroid drugs for under 3 months. The study was conducted in China and was registered as a clinical trial. This study used TCR sequencing and RNA sequencing of peripheral blood to compare persistent Graves' disease patients against newly diagnosed Graves' disease patients. A total of 33 samples underwent TCR sequencing, from about 13 patients with persistent Graves' disease and 20 or so patients with newly diagnosed Graves' disease.

The time point label, read with the paper, signifies: newly diagnosed GD, antithyroid drugs for less than 3 months. For both TCR sequencing and RNA sequencing, RNA was extracted from PBMCs using TRIzol. Graves' disease was diagnosed according to American Thyroid Association guidelines. Recruitment of patients was carried out at an endocrinology department in Xi'an, China. Each patient gave roughly 8.4 milliliters of peripheral blood, collected in an EDTA anticoagulant tube. Ficoll Paque Plus density gradient separation was used to isolate PBMCs, and no further T cell sorting was performed. RNA quality was checked with an Agilent 2100 Bioanalyzer and agarose gel, and concentration with a NanoDrop 2000. In its sample, this clonotype was seen many times. Its antigen is currently not known. No much larger clonotype is one base removed from it; base qualities were not supplied. The method was multiplex PCR. Data came from an Illumina HiSeq 4000. CDR3 regions were amplified by Arm-PCR with iRepertoire HTBI primers to construct TCR beta libraries. PCR products were gel purified before sequencing. The study's processing was this. Across samples, fewer than 70 TRBV and 15 or so TRBJ segments were identified and used for gene usage analysis of CDR3 amino acid clonotypes. COPE and FqMerger were used to merge filtered high-quality paired reads into contigs. BLAST was used to align contigs to IMGT TRBV, TRBD and TRBJ reference genes, and CDR3 was defined according to IMGT. Any clonotype with a frequency above 0.1% was classified as a highly expanded clone. Shannon entropy was used to measure repertoire diversity, and the Gini coefficient was used to measure V-J evenness. A clonotype found in more than one individual was treated as public. The public reads were quality trimmed at Q25 with fastp and then assembled into clones with MiXCR by TCRdb, keeping productive beta chains. Merged by CDR3 protein, the rows form single entries marked with the most common genes and DNA. None of the V and J calls come from the authors' own analysis; TCRdb made them. The sample contains around 500,000 distinct CDR3 sequences, roughly 16% of them found a single time. Just under 25% of the sample belongs to the ten largest clones.

General conclusions and limits of the study: Patients with persistent disease shared more public clonotypes (approximately 2,500) than newly diagnosed patients did (approximately 990). Only the TCR beta chain was sequenced and analyzed. Compared with newly diagnosed patients, persistent Graves' disease patients had lower TCR Shannon entropy and fewer highly expanded clones, which suggests clonal expansion. Peripheral blood alone was examined, since thyroid tissue, which constituted the primary lesion, could not be accessed. The authors acknowledged the small sample size as a limitation that may reduce accuracy. Persistent disease showed preferential use of TRBV28, TRBJ1-2 and TRBJ2-5, whereas newly diagnosed disease favored TRBV20-1 and TRBJ2-1.

Sequences SGHNT (CDR1) and YENEEA (CDR2) are obtained from the germline V gene. Trimming at the junction amounts to 5 bases on V and 3 bases on J, and the germline ends lie 11 bases apart. The CDR3 numbers 14 residues from cysteine through phenylalanine. Only CDR3 DNA remains: 42 bases, in frame from the first base. This sample also belongs to another study, concerning T cells in Graves' hyperthyroidism and ophthalmopathy. Taken from the second paper: Graves' hyperthyroidism was defined as stable when no progression to ophthalmopathy occurred over 18 months of follow-up. Hyperthyroidism patients were newly diagnosed, had a disease duration of under 2 months, and were aged 18 to 65 years. Exclusion was applied to patients with uncontrolled infections, other autoimmune diseases, pregnancy or lactation. Diagnoses relied on clinical symptoms, serum thyroxine and TRAb, thyroid ultrasound and orbital computed tomography. A first-round RT-PCR of the TCR CDR3 used the HTBI primer set with the Qiagen OneStep RT-PCR kit. Most expanded thyroid clonotypes (frequency above 0.001) were also detected in blood, suggesting blood repertoires may reflect thyroid immune responses. A 13 V-J signature model separated ophthalmopathy from stable hyperthyroidism, with around 91% sensitivity and approximately 81% specificity in cross-validation and 80%/75% in testing. In validation, the model predicted progression to ophthalmopathy a median of about 6 months before onset, with about 71% sensitivity and just under 75% specificity. A discovery cohort of about a hundred patients, about 43 with Graves' ophthalmopathy and about 58 with stable Graves' hyperthyroidism, was used to find distinguishing TCR V-J signatures. Prospective prediction of ophthalmopathy was tested in an independent validation cohort of 18 hyperthyroidism patients and 15 to 17 patients who later progressed to ophthalmopathy. The roughly 91 discovery patients were randomly divided into training and test sets at a 7:3 ratio. In several Graves' hyperthyroidism patients, the study also compared T-cell repertoires from thyroid tissue with T-cell repertoires from blood. Following sampling, methimazole starting at 30 mg daily was given to hyperthyroidism patients, and high-dose intravenous methylprednisolone was given to ophthalmopathy patients. The libraries were constructed in a second round of multiplex PCR and then size-selected and purified. Libraries were sequenced paired-end with 100 bp reads on an Illumina HiSeq2000. SOAPnuke was used to process the raw data, removing reads that contained adapters or uncalled bases, had a mean Phred below 15, or lacked an exact match to the constant primer or identifier. High-quality paired reads were merged using COPE v1.2.5, and each unique nucleotide sequence was defined as a clonotype. MiTCR v1.1 was used to align the clonotypes against IMGT TRBV, TRBD and TRBJ reference segments. The analysis was restricted to V-J combinations with a frequency above 0.0001, which together covered 99% to 99.2% of the repertoires. A TCS score was defined as the ratio of F50 (clonal expansion) to E x V (chaos), with BLOSUM62-based TCRdist applied between CDR3 peptides within each V-J. Welch's t-statistics and random forest reduced 514 V-J features to 13, which were used in a naive Bayes classifier (R e1071). Sample size was not statistically predetermined, and investigators were not blinded to group allocation. The paper describes TCR Vbeta CDR3 sequencing of 140 or so peripheral blood samples, made up of about 41 ophthalmopathy patients, 70 to 75 hyperthyroidism patients and 17 progressor patients.

Here the chain combines TRBV11-3 and TRBJ2-1; the D gene is perhaps TRBD1, on 5 matching bases. This clonotype was obtained from a woman aged 35-60 years with Graves disease. Donor details come from another sample of the same person, matched by shared clones. Specimen: peripheral blood mononuclear cells (PBMCs), collected at new diagnosis, from a patient treated with antithyroid drugs. The DNA sequence reads TGTGCCAGCAGCGGGCAGGGTTTCTACAATGAGCAGTTCTTC. Translated, it gives CASSGQGFYNEQFF.